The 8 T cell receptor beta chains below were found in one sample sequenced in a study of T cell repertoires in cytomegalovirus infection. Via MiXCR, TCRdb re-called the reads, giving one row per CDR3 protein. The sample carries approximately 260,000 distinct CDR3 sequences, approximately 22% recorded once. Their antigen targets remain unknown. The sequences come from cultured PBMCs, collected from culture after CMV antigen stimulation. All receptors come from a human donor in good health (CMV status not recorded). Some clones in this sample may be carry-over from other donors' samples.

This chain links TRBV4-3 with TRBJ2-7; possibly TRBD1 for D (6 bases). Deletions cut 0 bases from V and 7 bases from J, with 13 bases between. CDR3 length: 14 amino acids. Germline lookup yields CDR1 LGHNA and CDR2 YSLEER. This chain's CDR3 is CASSQDLHREEQYF. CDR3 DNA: TGCGCCAGCAGCCAAGATCTTCACAGGGAAGAGCAGTACTTC.

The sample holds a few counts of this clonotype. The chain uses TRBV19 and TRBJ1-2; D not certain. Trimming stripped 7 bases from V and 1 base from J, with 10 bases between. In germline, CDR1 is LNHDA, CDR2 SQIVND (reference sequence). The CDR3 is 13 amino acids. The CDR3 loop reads CASTADVNYGYTF. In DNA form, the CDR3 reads TGTGCCAGTACGGCGGACGTTAACTATGGCTACACCTTC.

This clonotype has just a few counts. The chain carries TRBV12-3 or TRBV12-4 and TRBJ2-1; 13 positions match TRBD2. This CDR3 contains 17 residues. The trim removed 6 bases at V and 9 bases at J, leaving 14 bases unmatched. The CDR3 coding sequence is TGTGCCAGCAGCAACTCGGGGACTAGCGGGATGTTAATTGAGCAGTTCTTC. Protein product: CASSNSGTSGMLIEQFF.

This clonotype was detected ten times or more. This CDR3 is CASSSRLAGGWETQYF. Here the CDR3 DNA reads TGTGCCAGCAGCTCCCGACTAGCGGGAGGATGGGAGACCCAGTACTTC. The chain employs TRBV7-2 and TRBJ2-5; 13 nucleotides align to TRBD2. V shed 4 bases and J 5 bases; nucleotides not matched to a gene: 7. The germline gives CDR1 SGHTA, CDR2 FQGNSA. The CDR3 is 16 residues long.

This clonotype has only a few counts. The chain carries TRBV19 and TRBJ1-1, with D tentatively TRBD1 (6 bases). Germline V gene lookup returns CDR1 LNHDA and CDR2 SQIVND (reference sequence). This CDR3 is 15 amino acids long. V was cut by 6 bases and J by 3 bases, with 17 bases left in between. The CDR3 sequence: CASRGGGLRDTEAFF. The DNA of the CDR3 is TGTGCCAGTAGGGGGGGCGGATTGAGGGACACTGAAGCTTTCTTT.

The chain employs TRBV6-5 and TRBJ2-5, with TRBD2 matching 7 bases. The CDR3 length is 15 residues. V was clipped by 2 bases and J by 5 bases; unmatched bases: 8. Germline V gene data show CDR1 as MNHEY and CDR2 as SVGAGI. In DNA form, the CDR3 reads TGTGCCAGCAGTTACACGGCGGGAGTAAGGGAGACCCAGTACTTC. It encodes CASSYTAGVRETQYF.

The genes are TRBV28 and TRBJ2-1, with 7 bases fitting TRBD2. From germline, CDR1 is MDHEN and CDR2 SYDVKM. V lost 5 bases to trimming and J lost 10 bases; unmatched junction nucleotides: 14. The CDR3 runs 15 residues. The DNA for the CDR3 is TGTGCCAGCAGTGATAGCGGGCTCCCTTTTCGGGAGCAGTTCTTC. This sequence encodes CASSDSGLPFREQFF.

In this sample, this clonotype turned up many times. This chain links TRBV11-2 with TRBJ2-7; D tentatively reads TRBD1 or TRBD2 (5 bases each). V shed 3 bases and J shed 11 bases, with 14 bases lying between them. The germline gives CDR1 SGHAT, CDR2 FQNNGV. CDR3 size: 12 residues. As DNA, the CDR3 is TGTGCCAGCAGCTTGGGGACCCAAATAAAGTACGTC. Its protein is CASSLGTQIKYV.